This T cell receptor beta chain was sequenced in a study of CD8 T cells in ankylosing spondylitis. Study-level points and caveats: Previously reported in reactive arthritis synovial fluid and blood were some of the motif variants. What seemed typical of ankylosing spondylitis blood was a TCR beta motif built from about 8 highly homologous variants. Enrichment of disease-linked clones was reportedly significant in matched ankylosing spondylitis synovial fluid.

Comment on this clonotype: Antigen: not known.

The authors made TCR beta libraries by quantitative 5'-RACE with molecular barcodes. From the 5' RACE reads, TCRdb called clonotypes with MiXCR, one entry per CDR3 protein. The table shows 250,000 to 300,000 distinct CDR3 sequences, with roughly 20% occurring only once. Trimming at V came to 6 bases and at J to 7 bases, leaving 9 bases not matched to a gene. This CDR3 comprises 15 residues. The germline V gene has CDR1 DFQATT and CDR2 SNEGSKA (reference sequence). The genes are TRBV20-1 and TRBJ1-4; 12 bases are a match to TRBD1. Specimen: blood, either unsorted or a sorted T cell fraction (not recorded which). The TCR originated in a male donor with ankylosing spondylitis or in good health (not recorded which). CDR3 in DNA: TGCAGTGCCCTTGGGACAGGGGGCGGAAGTGAAAAACTGTTTTTT. Encoded protein: CSALGTGGGSEKLFF.